The subject of this entry is one T cell receptor beta chain. These data are taken from a study of blood T cell repertoires in COVID-19. Looking at the study overall: The cDNA or gDNA used as material had been derived from T cells, B-cell-depleted T cells, or PBMCs.

Germline CDR1 and CDR2: LGHDT and YNNKEL (reference sequence). V was pared by 0 bases and J by 6 bases, with 11 bases between. The CDR3 runs to 14 residues. Only in-frame clones appear in the TCRdb table, and some are missing; sequencing was by immunoSEQ multiplex PCR. The sample has around 150,000 clones; roughly 85% are singletons. This chain uses TRBV3-1 (or the pseudogene TRBV3-2) with TRBJ1-1; no reliable D call. The sample consisted of peripheral blood. The receptor comes from a human donor with acute or convalescent COVID-19. The donor label of this sample is uncertain. The CDR3 is CASSQDLGAAEAFF. The CDR3 coding sequence is TGTGCCAGCAGCCAAGATCTGGGAGCCGCTGAAGCTTTCTTT.